The source of this T cell receptor (beta chain) is a study of control samples from healthy donors and cancer patients. The method was immunoSEQ multiplex PCR; TCRdb's version includes in-frame clones alone and lacks a portion of them. Here the sample spans about 410,000 clones, approximately 90% being singletons. Trimming removed 8 bases from V and 6 bases from J, with 14 bases in between. Germline assignment: CDR1 SNHLY and CDR2 FYNNEI. The CDR3 is 12 amino acids. V and J are TRBV2 and TRBJ2-7; no definite D call. The TCR sequence derives from a man aged 35-49 years with head and neck cancer. The sequenced sample was PBMCs. The chain's CDR3 is CASCIPPGEQYF. The CDR3 coding sequence is TGTGCCAGCTGCATCCCCCCGGGCGAGCAGTACTTC.